This is a list of T cell receptor beta chains from one sample in a study of molecular identifiers for immune sequencing clone quantification. TCRdb called the PCR reads again in MiXCR, with one record for every CDR3 protein. The data show more than 550,000 distinct CDR3 sequences, with around 25% seen just once and about 0.8% held by the top ten. The sample was naive CD8+ T cells from blood, with Jurkat cell RNA spiked in. Receptors were obtained from a human donor in good health. Some libraries in this study had Jurkat cell RNA spiked in. Both conserved end residues are part of each CDR3. The D gene is left open where the match is weak. The size field is filled for only some rows; it gives once, few, many or a size class.

D gene: NA
J gene: TRBJ2-2
clone size: NA
V gene: TRBV14
CDR3 DNA: TGTGCCAGCAGCCAAGAAGGTCAACTCACCGGGGAGCTGTTTTTT
CDR3 protein: CASSQEGQLTGELFF

D gene: NA
J gene: TRBJ2-3
clone size: NA
V gene: TRBV11-2
CDR3 DNA: TGTGCCAGCAGCCCCCCGACAGATTCTAGCACAGATACGCAGTATTTT
CDR3 protein: CASSPPTDSSTDTQYF

D gene: NA
J gene: TRBJ2-5
clone size: many
V gene: TRBV5-1
CDR3 DNA: TGCGCCAGCAGCATCGACAGGTACCAAGAGACCCAGTACTTC
CDR3 protein: CASSIDRYQETQYF

D gene: TRBD1
J gene: TRBJ2-7
clone size: NA
V gene: TRBV5-3
CDR3 DNA: TGTGCCAGCGGCTTCGGGACAGGGAGCTACGAGCAGTACTTC
CDR3 protein: CASGFGTGSYEQYF

D gene: NA
J gene: TRBJ2-7
clone size: many
V gene: TRBV5-6
CDR3 DNA: TGTGCCAGCAGCTTGTCAGGGGCTGGATACGAGCAGTACTTC
CDR3 protein: CASSLSGAGYEQYF

D gene: NA
J gene: TRBJ2-1
clone size: many
V gene: TRBV15
CDR3 DNA: TGTGCCACCAGTCTTTTTGGGGTCGGAGGATACAATGAGCAGTTCTTC
CDR3 protein: CATSLFGVGGYNEQFF

D gene: NA
J gene: TRBJ1-1
clone size: NA
V gene: TRBV6-1
CDR3 DNA: TGTGCCAGCGGTTCGGCGGAAATCATGAACACTGAAGCTTTCTTT
CDR3 protein: CASGSAEIMNTEAFF

D gene: TRBD1
J gene: TRBJ1-1
clone size: few
V gene: TRBV5-8
CDR3 DNA: TGTGCCAGCAGCTCCCCCCGACAGGGGATCTTGTGGGGCACTGAAGCTTTCTTT
CDR3 protein: CASSSPRQGILWGTEAFF

D gene: NA
J gene: TRBJ1-5
clone size: many
V gene: TRBV28
CDR3 DNA: TGTGCCAGCAGTTTGGGCCGAGGGGGAGAGGTTATTAATCAGCCCCAGCATTTT
CDR3 protein: CASSLGRGGEVINQPQHF

D gene: NA
J gene: TRBJ1-2
clone size: many
V gene: TRBV12-3/TRBV12-4
CDR3 DNA: TGTGCCAGCAGCTCTGGGCCCGGGACCCAAACTAACTATGGCTACACCTTC
CDR3 protein: CASSSGPGTQTNYGYTF

D gene: NA
J gene: TRBJ2-7
clone size: few
V gene: TRBV7-2
CDR3 DNA: TGTGCCAGCAGCTTTCATCAGGGCTACGAGCAGTACTTC
CDR3 protein: CASSFHQGYEQYF

D gene: TRBD1
J gene: TRBJ2-3
clone size: many
V gene: TRBV19
CDR3 DNA: TGTGCCAGTAGTATAGATGGGTACCGGACAGGAACAACAGATACGCAGTATTTT
CDR3 protein: CASSIDGYRTGTTDTQYF

D gene: NA
J gene: TRBJ2-1
clone size: NA
V gene: TRBV12-3/TRBV12-4
CDR3 DNA: TGTGCCAGCACCCCTGCCTGGAATGAGCAGTTCTTC
CDR3 protein: CASTPAWNEQFF

D gene: NA
J gene: TRBJ2-2
clone size: few
V gene: TRBV15
CDR3 DNA: TGTGCCACCAGCAGAGACGCGCCCAGACCAACCGGGGAGCTGTTTTTT
CDR3 protein: CATSRDAPRPTGELFF

D gene: NA
J gene: TRBJ2-7
clone size: many
V gene: TRBV4-1
CDR3 DNA: TGCGCCAGCAGCCAAATTGGGGCCCGGAGCCACGAGCAGTACTTC
CDR3 protein: CASSQIGARSHEQYF

D gene: NA
J gene: TRBJ1-2
clone size: many
V gene: TRBV18
CDR3 DNA: TGTGCCAGCTCCGAACAGGGCGGCTACACCTTC
CDR3 protein: CASSEQGGYTF

D gene: NA
J gene: TRBJ1-2
clone size: many
V gene: TRBV29-1
CDR3 DNA: TGCAGCGTTGAAGTTGGGGGGGGTTACTATGGCTACACCTTC
CDR3 protein: CSVEVGGGYYGYTF

D gene: TRBD1
J gene: TRBJ2-5
clone size: NA
V gene: TRBV7-2
CDR3 DNA: TGTGCCAGCAGCCCCTTCCCGGGACAGCTCCCCCAAGAGACCCAGTACTTC
CDR3 protein: CASSPFPGQLPQETQYF

D gene: NA
J gene: TRBJ1-6
clone size: once
V gene: TRBV14
CDR3 DNA: TGTGCCAGCAGCCACGGGGGCCGGACACCCCTCCACTTT
CDR3 protein: CASSHGGRTPLHF

D gene: TRBD1
J gene: TRBJ1-2
clone size: NA
V gene: TRBV10-3
CDR3 DNA: TGTGCCATCAGTGAGACAAAGGGGGCGTATAGCTACACCTTC
CDR3 protein: CAISETKGAYSYTF

D gene: NA
J gene: TRBJ2-1
clone size: many
V gene: TRBV5-3
CDR3 DNA: TGTGCCAGAAGCAGCAGGGTGGGCCTTCATGAGCAGTTCTTC
CDR3 protein: CARSSRVGLHEQFF

D gene: NA
J gene: TRBJ1-5
clone size: NA
V gene: TRBV12-3/TRBV12-4
CDR3 DNA: TGTGCCAGCAGCGACACCTTGAATCAGCCCCAGCATTTT
CDR3 protein: CASSDTLNQPQHF

D gene: NA
J gene: TRBJ2-2
clone size: NA
V gene: TRBV28
CDR3 DNA: TGTGCCAGCACCCCCGCGGGCTCCGGGGAGCTGTTTTTT
CDR3 protein: CASTPAGSGELFF

D gene: NA
J gene: TRBJ1-1
clone size: many
V gene: TRBV4-3
CDR3 DNA: TGCGCCAGCAGCCGCTACGATGCGGGGCACACTGAAGCTTTCTTT
CDR3 protein: CASSRYDAGHTEAFF

D gene: NA
J gene: TRBJ2-1
clone size: NA
V gene: TRBV3-2
CDR3 DNA: TGTGCCAGCAGCCAAGATCTAGAGTATAATGAGCAGTTCTTC
CDR3 protein: CASSQDLEYNEQFF

D gene: NA
J gene: TRBJ2-4
clone size: many
V gene: TRBV20-1
CDR3 DNA: TGCAGTGCTAGATCCCAGGGACGAGCCAAAAACATTCAGTACTTC
CDR3 protein: CSARSQGRAKNIQYF

D gene: TRBD2
J gene: TRBJ2-2
clone size: NA
V gene: TRBV20-1
CDR3 DNA: TGCAGTGCTAGAGATCATGGGCGGGAGACGGGCACCGGGGAGCTGTTTTTT
CDR3 protein: CSARDHGRETGTGELFF

D gene: NA
J gene: TRBJ2-2
clone size: once
V gene: TRBV9
CDR3 DNA: TGTGCCAGCAGCCTAAGTGGTGAAGGGAGGCACACCGGGGAGCTGTTTTTT
CDR3 protein: CASSLSGEGRHTGELFF

D gene: TRBD2
J gene: TRBJ2-1
clone size: NA
V gene: TRBV7-2
CDR3 DNA: TGTGCCAGCAGCTTAGCGGACGGGGGGGCCAAGCTTGAGCAGTTCTTC
CDR3 protein: CASSLADGGAKLEQFF

D gene: TRBD1
J gene: TRBJ2-7
clone size: many
V gene: TRBV14
CDR3 DNA: TGTGCCAGCAGCACAGGGGTACTCACCTACGAGCAGTACTTC
CDR3 protein: CASSTGVLTYEQYF

D gene: NA
J gene: TRBJ2-1
clone size: NA
V gene: TRBV20-1
CDR3 DNA: TGCAGTGCCCTAGCCGGGTTCGGACTACTTCCCTTTTCCTACAATGAGCAGTTCTTC
CDR3 protein: CSALAGFGLLPFSYNEQFF

D gene: NA
J gene: TRBJ2-3
clone size: NA
V gene: TRBV24-1
CDR3 DNA: TGTGCCACCAGTGAACTCCTCACAAATACGCAGTATTTT
CDR3 protein: CATSELLTNTQYF

D gene: NA
J gene: TRBJ2-7
clone size: NA
V gene: TRBV12-3/TRBV12-4
CDR3 DNA: TGTGCCAGCAGTTTAAATTTTGGGACCGAGCAGTACTTC
CDR3 protein: CASSLNFGTEQYF